Listed below are T cell receptor beta chains from one sample, sequenced in a study of blood T cell repertoires in COVID-19. The method was immunoSEQ multiplex PCR; TCRdb's version includes in-frame clones alone and lacks a portion of them. The sample gives about 250,000 clones, about four fifths of which show up once; 8.9% is in the top ten. Sequencing was performed on peripheral blood. Receptors were obtained from a man older than 75 with acute or convalescent COVID-19. The CDR3 runs from the conserved cysteine through the conserved F or W. The order of the fields is V gene, clone size, J gene, D gene, CDR3 protein, CDR3 DNA. D genes are given only for firm matches. The size of a clone is reported for some rows only, either as once, few or many, or as a class for expanded clones.

V: TRBV5-1; size: NA; J: TRBJ2-5; D: NA; CDR3: CASSLDLSGTQYF; DNA: TGCGCCAGCAGCTTGGACCTTTCCGGGACCCAGTACTTC
V: TRBV6-1; size: NA; J: TRBJ2-3; D: TRBD2; CDR3: CASSEARIAGGPRDTQYF; DNA: TGTGCCAGCAGTGAAGCTCGCATAGCGGGAGGGCCGAGGGATACGCAGTATTTT
V: TRBV5-1; size: NA; J: TRBJ1-4; D: TRBD1; CDR3: CASSPGQGDEKLFF; DNA: TGCGCCAGCAGCCCGGGACAGGGGGACGAAAAACTGTTTTTT
V: TRBV5-1; size: NA; J: TRBJ2-7; D: NA; CDR3: CASSLDLPGTYEQYF; DNA: TGCGCCAGCAGCTTGGACCTCCCAGGAACCTACGAGCAGTACTTC
V: TRBV2; size: NA; J: TRBJ1-6; D: NA; CDR3: CASTTDYNSPLHF; DNA: TGTGCCAGCACTACCGACTATAATTCACCCCTCCACTTT
V: TRBV29-1; size: NA; J: TRBJ2-7; D: NA; CDR3: CSVEDRQRGYEQYF; DNA: TGCAGCGTTGAAGACCGACAGCGAGGCTACGAGCAGTACTTC
V: TRBV6-5; size: NA; J: TRBJ1-2; D: NA; CDR3: CASTPGNYGYTF; DNA: TGTGCCAGCACCCCGGGAAACTATGGCTACACCTTC
V: TRBV19; size: NA; J: TRBJ1-5; D: TRBD1; CDR3: CASSIRTGAVSNQPQHF; DNA: TGTGCCAGTAGTATCAGGACAGGGGCTGTAAGCAATCAGCCCCAGCATTTT
V: TRBV19; size: few; J: TRBJ2-2; D: NA; CDR3: CASSISFRGLTGELFF; DNA: TGTGCCAGTAGTATATCCTTCCGAGGCTTGACCGGGGAGCTGTTTTTT
V: TRBV12-3/TRBV12-4; size: NA; J: TRBJ1-6; D: NA; CDR3: CASSYYRETPLHF; DNA: TGTGCCAGCAGTTACTACAGGGAGACACCCCTCCACTTT
V: TRBV3-1/TRBV3-2; size: once; J: TRBJ1-6; D: NA; CDR3: CASSIRGYNSPLHF; DNA: TGTGCCAGCAGCATTCGCGGCTATAATTCACCCCTCCACTTT
V: TRBV6-4; size: NA; J: TRBJ2-1; D: TRBD2; CDR3: CASSEGLAGGQQFF; DNA: TGTGCCAGCAGTGAAGGGCTAGCGGGGGGACAGCAGTTCTTC
V: TRBV3-1/TRBV3-2; size: NA; J: TRBJ2-1; D: TRBD2; CDR3: CASSLRRGLAGKGQEQFF; DNA: TGTGCCAGCAGCCTTAGGCGGGGACTAGCGGGAAAGGGACAAGAGCAGTTCTTC
V: TRBV9; size: NA; J: TRBJ2-1; D: TRBD2; CDR3: CASSQRMSVLAGGDEQFF; DNA: TGTGCCAGCAGCCAGCGTATGTCGGTGCTAGCGGGAGGGGATGAGCAGTTCTTC